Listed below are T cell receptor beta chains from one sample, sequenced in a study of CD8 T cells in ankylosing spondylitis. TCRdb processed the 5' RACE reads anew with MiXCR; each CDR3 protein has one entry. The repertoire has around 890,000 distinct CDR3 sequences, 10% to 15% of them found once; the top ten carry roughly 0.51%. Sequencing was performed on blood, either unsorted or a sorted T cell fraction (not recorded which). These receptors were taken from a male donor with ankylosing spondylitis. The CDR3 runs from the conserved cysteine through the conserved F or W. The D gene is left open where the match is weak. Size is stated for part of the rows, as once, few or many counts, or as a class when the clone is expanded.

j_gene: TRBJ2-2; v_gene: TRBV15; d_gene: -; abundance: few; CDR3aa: CATSRIIGQNTGELFF; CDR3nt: TGTGCCACCAGCAGAATTATCGGACAGAACACCGGGGAGCTGTTTTTT
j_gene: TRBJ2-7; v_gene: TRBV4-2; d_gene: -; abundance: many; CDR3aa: CASSQGSARGLYEQYF; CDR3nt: TGTGCCAGCAGCCAAGGGTCGGCGCGGGGGCTGTACGAGCAGTACTTC
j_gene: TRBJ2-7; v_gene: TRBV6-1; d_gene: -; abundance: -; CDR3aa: CASSEVNEQYF; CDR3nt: TGTGCCAGCAGTGAAGTTAACGAGCAGTACTTC
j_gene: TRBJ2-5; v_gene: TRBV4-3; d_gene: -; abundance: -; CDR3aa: CASSQEAGRQETQYF; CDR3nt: TGCGCCAGCAGCCAAGAAGCGGGCAGGCAAGAGACCCAGTACTTC
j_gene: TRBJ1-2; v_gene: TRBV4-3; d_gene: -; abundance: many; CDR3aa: CASSQEIGTNYGYTF; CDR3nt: TGCGCCAGCAGCCAAGAGATAGGGACTAACTATGGCTACACCTTC
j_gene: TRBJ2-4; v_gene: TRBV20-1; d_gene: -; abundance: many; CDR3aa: CSAREWGGNIQYF; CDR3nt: TGCAGTGCTAGAGAGTGGGGGGGCAACATTCAGTACTTC
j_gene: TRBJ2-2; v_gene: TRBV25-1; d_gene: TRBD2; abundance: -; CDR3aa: CASMSGMGTGELFF; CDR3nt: TGTGCCAGCATGAGCGGGATGGGTACCGGGGAGCTGTTTTTT
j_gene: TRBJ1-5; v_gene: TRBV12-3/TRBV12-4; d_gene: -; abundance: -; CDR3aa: CASTRHTDQPQHF; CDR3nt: TGTGCCAGCACCAGACACACTGATCAGCCCCAGCATTTT
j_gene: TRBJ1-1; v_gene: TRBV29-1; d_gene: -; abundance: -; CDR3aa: CSVSFVGQTRTEAFF; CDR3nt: TGCAGCGTTTCGTTTGTTGGGCAAACAAGGACTGAAGCTTTCTTT
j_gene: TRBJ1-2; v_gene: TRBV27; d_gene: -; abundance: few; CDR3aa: CASSPTSGTQLQTF; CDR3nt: TGTGCCAGCAGCCCCACTTCCGGGACACAGCTCCAAACCTTC
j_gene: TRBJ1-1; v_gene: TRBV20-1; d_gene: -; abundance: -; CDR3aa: CSARDLGRGAEAFF; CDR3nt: TGCAGTGCTAGGGATTTGGGGAGGGGGGCTGAAGCTTTCTTT
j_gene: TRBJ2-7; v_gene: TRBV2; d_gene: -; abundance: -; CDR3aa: CASSEETAYEQYF; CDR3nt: TGTGCCAGCAGTGAAGAGACAGCCTACGAGCAGTACTTC
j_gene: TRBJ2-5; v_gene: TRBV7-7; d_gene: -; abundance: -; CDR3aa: CASSLQGSETQYF; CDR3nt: TGTGCTAGCAGCTTGCAAGGGTCAGAGACCCAGTACTTC
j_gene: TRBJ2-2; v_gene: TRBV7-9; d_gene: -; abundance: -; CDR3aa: CASSIRETGELFF; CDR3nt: TGTGCCAGCAGCATCAGGGAGACCGGGGAGCTGTTTTTT
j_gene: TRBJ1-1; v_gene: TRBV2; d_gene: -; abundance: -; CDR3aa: CASVANRDDTEAFF; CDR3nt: TGTGCCAGCGTGGCAAACAGGGACGACACTGAAGCTTTCTTT
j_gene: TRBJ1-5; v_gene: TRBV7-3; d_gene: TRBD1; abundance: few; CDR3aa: CASSLMTGGGQPQHF; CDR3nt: TGTGCCAGCAGCTTAATGACAGGGGGCGGGCAGCCCCAGCATTTT